The present T cell receptor beta chain was sequenced within a study of cytomegalovirus exposure and HLA in healthy donors. The wider study: Earlier sequencing of 150 million to 200 million T cells yielded roughly 120 million unique TCR beta sequences.

Trimming left V 1 base short and J 4 bases short, with 3 bases between. The CDR3 extends over 12 amino acids. CDR1 and CDR2 from the germline V gene are SGDLS and YYNGEE. PCR was performed using 60 Vbeta and 13 Jbeta primers. Profiling relied on immunoSEQ multiplex PCR, and the TCRdb table lists in-frame clones only, not all of them. The repertoire includes over 120,000 clones, about 80% of them detected once, and less than 1.5% sits in the top ten. The V gene is TRBV9, the J gene TRBJ1-3; D not certain. The clonotype comes from a man younger than 45 in good health and CMV-seropositive. The sequencing input was PBMCs. The CDR3 protein is CASSVQGNTIYF. The CDR3 DNA follows: TGTGCCAGCAGCGTACAGGGAAACACCATATATTTT.